Below, 26 T cell receptor beta chains from the same sample are listed, as sequenced in a study of blood T cell repertoires in COVID-19. The method was immunoSEQ multiplex PCR; TCRdb's version includes in-frame clones alone and lacks a portion of them. This table holds 18,000 or so clones, roughly 93% found once. What was sequenced was peripheral blood. The receptor set was obtained from a woman in her forties or fifties with active COVID-19.

The V and J genes are TRBV2 and TRBJ2-1, with D unclear. The length of the CDR3 is 12 residues. V lost 4 bases and J lost 3, with 4 bases in between. CDR1 is SNHLY and CDR2 is FYNNEI in the germline V gene. Written as DNA, the CDR3 is TGTGCCAGCAGTGGCAGCTACAATGAGCAGTTCTTC. It specifies CASSGSYNEQFF.

The chain uses TRBV7-3 and TRBJ2-3; 8 bases line up with TRBD2. Per the germline V gene, CDR1 is SGHTA and CDR2 is FQGTGA. V lost 2 bases to trimming and J lost 4 bases; unmatched junction nucleotides: 2. The CDR3 is 14 amino acids. The CDR3 is CASSLAGGADTQYF. In DNA, the CDR3 is TGTGCCAGCAGCTTAGCGGGAGGTGCAGATACGCAGTATTTT.

The V and J genes are TRBV5-1 and TRBJ2-7; a possible D gene is TRBD2 (5 bases). V lost 2 bases and J 2 bases, leaving 20 bases between the germline ends. Germline loops: CDR1 SGHRS, CDR2 YFSETQ. The CDR3 is 17 residues long. The CDR3 coding sequence is TGCGCCAGCAGCTTAGCGTTGAGAGGGTCCGGGGCCTACGAGCAGTACTTC. Translated: CASSLALRGSGAYEQYF.

The rearrangement links TRBV9 to TRBJ2-7, with 10 bases fitting TRBD1. Germline assignment: CDR1 SGDLS and CDR2 YYNGEE. V dropped 4 bases and J dropped 5; count of bases not matched to a gene: 6. This CDR3 is 14 amino acids long. The CDR3, as DNA: TGTGCCAGCAGCCGACGCGGGACAGGGGACGAGCAGTACTTC. Protein sequence: CASSRRGTGDEQYF.

This chain uses TRBV6-1 with TRBJ1-5, with D unclear. Germline V lookup: CDR1 MNHNS, CDR2 SASEGT. The CDR3 has 12 amino acids. Deletions cut 3 bases from V and 7 bases from J, with 7 bases between. For the CDR3, the DNA is TGTGCCAGCAGTGAGGGCCCCCAGCCCCAGCATTTT. Translated, it gives CASSEGPQPQHF.

V is TRBV19 and J is TRBJ2-1, with 8 positions matching TRBD1. The CDR3 consists of 16 residues. The ends lost 3 bases at V and 4 bases at J; junction bases unmatched: 8. Germline lookup yields CDR1 LNHDA and CDR2 SQIVND (reference sequence). As DNA, the CDR3 is TGTGCCAGTAGTATTCTCGACAGGGGTTTATACAATGAGCAGTTCTTC. Protein: CASSILDRGLYNEQFF. Looking up the rest from reference TRBV19 and TRBJ2-1 gives the full variable domain: DGGITQSPKYLFRKEGQNVTLSCEQNLNHDAMYWYRQDPGQGLRLIYYSQIVNDFQKGDIAEGYSVSREKKESFPLTVTSAQKNPTAFYLCASSILDRGLYNEQFFGPGTRLTVL.

This clone is termed medium-sized. This chain links TRBV6-5 with TRBJ1-1, with D uncertain. The CDR3 is 11 residues long. CDR1 is MNHEY and CDR2 is SVGAGI in the germline V gene. Trimming took 0 bases from V and 11 from J, leaving 7 bases between them. In DNA form, the CDR3 reads TGTGCCAGCAGTTACTCCGGAGGTGCTTTCTTT. Protein sequence: CASSYSGGAFF.

The chain carries TRBV4-1 and TRBJ1-1, with 8 bases lining up with TRBD1. Germline CDR1 and CDR2: MGHRA and YSYEKL. V trimming: 0 bases; J trimming: 4 bases; junction bases outside the gene matches: 7. The CDR3 contains 16 residues. The CDR3 DNA sequence: TGCGCCAGCAGCCAAGACTTAGGACAGGGTACCACTGAAGCTTTCTTT. This codes for CASSQDLGQGTTEAFF.

V gene TRBV5-4 combines with J gene TRBJ2-6, with D unclear. V lost 0 bases and J lost 1, with 5 bases in between. Germline V gene sequence: CDR1 SGHNT, CDR2 YYREEE (reference sequence). This CDR3 has 15 residues. In DNA form, the CDR3 reads TGTGCCAGCAGCTTGGACAGATCTGGGGCCAACGTCCTGACTTTC. This gives the protein CASSLDRSGANVLTF.

This clone showed up just once. This chain links TRBV5-1 with TRBJ1-1, with D perhaps TRBD1 (5 bases). V was shortened by 2 bases and J by 1 base, with 15 bases between the two germline ends. Looked up from germline, CDR1 is SGHRS and CDR2 is YFSETQ. The CDR3 contains 16 residues. This CDR3 is CASSFGAGLKNTEAFF. CDR3 nucleotide sequence: TGCGCCAGCAGCTTTGGGGCAGGCCTAAAGAACACTGAAGCTTTCTTT.

The chain joins TRBV6-5 to TRBJ2-4, with TRBD2 as a possible D gene (5 bases). The ends were cut back, 5 bases at V and 8 bases at J, with 13 bases in the middle. Germline assignment: CDR1 MNHEY and CDR2 SVGAGI. The CDR3 has 13 residues. DNA of the CDR3: TGTGCCAGCAGTCCCGGGGTAGAACACATTCAGTACTTC. Its translation is CASSPGVEHIQYF.

The chain combines TRBV5-6 with TRBJ1-1, with D maybe TRBD1 (5 bases). The V gene lost 0 bases and the J gene lost 3 bases, with 15 bases spanning the gap. CDR1 and CDR2 from the germline V gene are SGHDT and YYEEEE. This CDR3 comprises 16 residues. CDR3 DNA sequence: TGTGCCAGCAGCTTGGTAAAGGGGAGGAGGGACACTGAAGCTTTCTTT. Its translation is CASSLVKGRRDTEAFF.

The V and J genes are TRBV6-1 and TRBJ2-1; D perhaps matches TRBD2 (5 bases). Germline V CDR1 and CDR2: MNHNS, SASEGT. Trimming cost V 1 base and J 0 bases, with 7 bases left between them. This CDR3 is 15 amino acids long. The CDR3 region is CASSEEGSSYNEQFF. In DNA form, the CDR3 reads TGTGCCAGCAGTGAAGAAGGGAGCTCCTACAATGAGCAGTTCTTC.

The chain combines TRBV5-1 with TRBJ1-6, with no clear D. The V and J ends lost 1 base and 7 bases respectively, with 9 bases between them. The germline CDR1 and CDR2 sequences are SGHRS and YFSETQ. The CDR3 totals 14 residues. The CDR3: CASSLFPPNSPLHF. The CDR3 DNA sequence: TGCGCCAGCAGCTTGTTCCCCCCAAATTCACCCCTCCACTTT.

The chain links TRBV2 to TRBJ1-6; a possible D gene is TRBD1 (5 bases). The CDR3 totals 13 residues. V was cut by 3 bases and J by 8 bases, with 8 bases left in between. Germline V gene sequence: CDR1 SNHLY, CDR2 FYNNEI. CDR3 sequence (DNA): TGTGCCAGCAGTGAGGAGGGGTATTCACCCCTCCACTTT. It is translated as CASSEEGYSPLHF.

The rearrangement joins TRBV6-5 to TRBJ2-1, with D perhaps matching TRBD2 (5 bases). CDR1 and CDR2 (germline): MNHEY, SVGAGI. V was shortened by 9 bases and J by 9 bases, with 21 bases between the two germline ends. The CDR3 loop spans 14 amino acids. CDR3 amino acids: CASETAVGISEQFF. CDR3 DNA: TGTGCCAGTGAGACTGCGGTCGGGATTAGTGAGCAGTTCTTC.

The gene calls are TRBV5-1 and TRBJ1-3; TRBD1 might be the D (5 bases). Trimming stripped 0 bases from V and 4 bases from J, with 5 bases between. Looked up from germline, CDR1 is SGHRS and CDR2 is YFSETQ. The CDR3 contains 13 residues. CDR3 nucleotides: TGCGCCAGCAGCTTGGGACAGGGAAACACCATATATTTT. It yields the protein CASSLGQGNTIYF.

This chain joins TRBV5-1 and TRBJ1-5; TRBD1 matches 12 bases. The junction had 3 bases not matched to a gene; V was cut back by 7 bases and J by 4 bases. The germline V gene has CDR1 SGHRS and CDR2 YFSETQ. The CDR3 is 14 amino acids. CDR3 coding DNA: TGCGCCAGCGGGACAGGGGGCGGAAATCAGCCCCAGCATTTT. The encoded protein is CASGTGGGNQPQHF.

This sequence joins TRBV18 and TRBJ1-2; D not certain. In germline, CDR1 is KGHSH, CDR2 LQKENI. Trimming left V 3 bases short and J 7 bases short, with 15 bases between. CDR3 size: 14 residues. The DNA of the CDR3 is TGTGCCAGCTCACCGATCCCCGACTCTTCTGGCTACACCTTC. This sequence encodes CASSPIPDSSGYTF.

The V and J genes are TRBV5-4 and TRBJ2-1; no reliable D call. This CDR3 is 14 amino acids long. The germline V and J ends were trimmed by 4 bases and 5 bases, with 13 bases remaining between them. Per germline, CDR1 SGHNT and CDR2 YYREEE (reference sequence). DNA for the CDR3: TGTGCCAGCAGCCAACCGGGTCCTAACAATGAGCAGTTCTTC. Its protein product is CASSQPGPNNEQFF.

The CDR3 region has the DNA TGTGCCAGCAGCATCCTAGCCCCGACTAGCGTACACGAGCAGTACTTC. It yields the protein CASSILAPTSVHEQYF. The rearrangement uses TRBV2 and TRBJ2-7; TRBD2 matches 8 bases. CDR1 is SNHLY and CDR2 is FYNNEI in the germline V gene. The CDR3 has 16 amino acids. Germline trimming cut 6 bases from V and 5 bases from J; bases unmatched to any gene: 15.

Here the CDR3 reads CASSEGLATDTQYF. The CDR3 region has the DNA TGTGCCAGCAGCGAAGGACTAGCAACAGATACGCAGTATTTT. The rearrangement joins TRBV7-9 to TRBJ2-3, with TRBD2 matching 8 bases. The CDR3 is 14 residues long. The ends lost 5 bases at V and 3 bases at J; junction bases unmatched: 4. The V gene's germline CDR1 is SEHNR and CDR2 FQNEAQ (reference sequence).

The J gene is TRBJ1-1, the V gene TRBV21-1; TRBD1 is taken as the D call from the table, unchecked against the DNA. TRBV21-1 is recorded as a pseudogene. This CDR3 region has 18 residues. CDR3 amino acids: CASSKVYRDSHLNTEAFF. The CDR3 DNA reads as TGTGCCAGCAGCAAAGTTTATCGGGACAGTCACCTGAACACTGAAGCTTTCTTT.

The J gene is TRBJ2-3, the V gene TRBV29-1, with 7 bases matching TRBD2. J gave up 5 bases and V 6 bases, and 8 bases lay outside the gene matches. The CDR3 is 13 amino acids. Germline V gives CDR1 SQVTM, CDR2 ANQGSEA. CDR3: CSVGGSFGDTQYF. In nucleotides, the CDR3 is TGCAGCGTGGGGGGGAGTTTCGGAGATACGCAGTATTTT.

The rearrangement links TRBV28 to TRBJ1-3; D unclear. Trimming removed 5 bases from V and 0 bases from J, with 14 bases in between. The CDR3 runs to 16 residues. Germline V CDR1 and CDR2: MDHEN, SYDVKM. CDR3 residues: CASSHDQALSGNTIYF. For the CDR3, the DNA is TGTGCCAGCAGTCACGATCAGGCCCTCTCTGGAAACACCATATATTTT.

V usage is TRBV6-1 and J usage is TRBJ1-2, with no clear D. This CDR3 contains 12 residues. V lost 3 bases to trimming and J lost 4 bases, with 6 bases between them. Germline CDR1 MNHNS, CDR2 SASEGT. The CDR3 DNA sequence: TGTGCCAGCAGTGACAGAAGCTATGGCTACACCTTC. It encodes CASSDRSYGYTF.